Below are 3 T cell receptor beta chains sequenced from a single sample in a study of blood T cell repertoires in COVID-19. Data came from immunoSEQ multiplex PCR; TCRdb stores just in-frame clones and leaves some out. The table lists just over 95,000 clones, 90% of them singletons. The sequencing input was peripheral blood. The receptors come from a man in his fifties with acute or convalescent COVID-19.

The rearrangement links TRBV30 to TRBJ1-1; maybe TRBD1 (5 bases). V lost 1 base, J lost 0 bases, and 6 bases lay in between. Germline lookup yields CDR1 GTSNPN and CDR2 SVGIG (reference sequence). CDR3 length equals 13 residues. The CDR3 protein is CAWSGGVNTEAFF. The CDR3 coding sequence is TGTGCCTGGAGTGGGGGGGTGAACACTGAAGCTTTCTTT. The full variable domain, completed using reference TRBV30 and TRBJ1-1, is SQTIHQWPATLVQPVGSPLSLECTVEGTSNPNLYWYRQAAGRGLQLLFYSVGIGQISSEVPQNLSASRPQDRQFILSSKKLLLSDSGFYLCAWSGGVNTEAFFGQGTRLTVV.

This sequence joins TRBV5-1 and TRBJ2-1; 7 nucleotides agree with TRBD1. CDR3 length: 16 amino acids. V lost 4 bases and J lost 2; bases outside the gene matches: 9. CDR1 and CDR2 from the germline V gene are SGHRS and YFSETQ. CDR3 nucleotides: TGCGCCAGCAGCAACGCCAGACAGGGCCCCTACAATGAGCAGTTCTTC. Protein product: CASSNARQGPYNEQFF. Full variable domain (rest looked up from reference TRBV5-1 and TRBJ2-1): KAGVTQTPRYLIKTRGQQVTLSCSPISGHRSVSWYQQTPGQGLQFLFEYFSETQRNKGNFPGRFSGRQFSNSRSEMNVSTLELGDSALYLCASSNARQGPYNEQFFGPGTRLTVL.

This clone was seen a single time. This chain uses TRBV3-1 (or the pseudogene TRBV3-2) with TRBJ2-1; unclear D gene. The length of the CDR3 is 11 residues. V was cut by 6 bases and J by 4 bases, with 4 bases left in between. Per germline, CDR1 LGHDT and CDR2 YNNKEL (reference sequence). CDR3 sequence (DNA): TGTGCCAGCAGTTTATACAATGAGCAGTTCTTC. This gives the protein CASSLYNEQFF.